This TCR beta chain derives from a study of human T cells and chemical hapten exposure. Stated time point: pre-sensitization, week 0. As for treatment: therapeutic diphenylcyclopropenone sensitization with weekly scalp DPC. The junction had 19 bases not matched to a gene; V was cut back by 9 bases and J by 7 bases. This CDR3 has 17 amino acids. Germline V gene lookup returns CDR1 MNHNS and CDR2 SASEGT. This clonotype was counted between two and nine times. Each CDR3 protein gets one entry after TCRdb re-called the RACE reads with MiXCR. The sample records 300,000 to 400,000 distinct CDR3 sequences, 4.5% to 6% being singletons.

The V gene is TRBV6-1, the J gene TRBJ2-2, with 8 bases identical to TRBD1. This sequence was found in a woman aged 45-65 years with alopecia areata. Some clones in this sample may be carry-over from other donors' samples. The sample was whole blood, taken in connection with sensitization to the hapten diphenylcyclopropenone (DPC). Written as DNA, the CDR3 is TGTGCCAGTTGGGCGACAGGGGCCCCCTTAGAGGTCGGGGAGCTGTTTTTT. Its protein is CASWATGAPLEVGELFF.